One and the same sample provided the 22 T cell receptor beta chains below, sequenced in a study of T cell repertoires in MIS-A myocarditis. Method: immunoSEQ multiplex PCR; TCRdb's copy keeps in-frame clones and lacks some. This sample carries 14,000 to 15,000 clones, around 70% of them seen once, and the ten largest clones take 61%. What was sequenced was left ventricle heart tissue obtained at autopsy. All receptors come from a man between 18 and 29 years old with fulminant myocarditis from multisystem inflammatory syndrome in adults (MIS-A) after COVID-19.

The chain carries TRBV6-2 or TRBV6-3 and TRBJ1-3; D uncertain. The germline gives CDR1 MNHEY, CDR2 SVGEGT. This CDR3 comprises 12 residues. V was shortened by 2 bases and J by 4 bases, with 3 bases between the two germline ends. CDR3 bases: TGTGCCAGCAGTTACGCGGGAAACACCATATATTTT. It is translated as CASSYAGNTIYF.

The chain combines TRBV28 with TRBJ2-2; D is unclear. The ends were cut back, 3 bases at V and 6 bases at J, with 11 bases in the middle. The CDR3 covers 14 residues. Germline-derived CDR1 and CDR2 are MDHEN and SYDVKM. The CDR3 spells CASSLKGMAGELFF. The CDR3 DNA reads TGTGCCAGCAGTTTGAAGGGTATGGCCGGGGAGCTGTTTTTT.

This rearrangement joins TRBV5-1 to TRBJ2-3; 9 positions agree with TRBD1. The CDR3 runs to 15 residues. The trim removed 4 bases at V and 3 bases at J, leaving 6 bases unmatched. Germline-derived CDR1 and CDR2 are SGHRS and YFSETQ. CDR3 sequence: CASSRQGVDTDTQYF. The CDR3, as DNA: TGCGCCAGCAGCAGACAGGGGGTTGATACAGATACGCAGTATTTT.

The chain couples TRBV5-6 to TRBJ2-5; tentatively, D is TRBD2 (5 bases). This CDR3 is built from 14 residues. Germline values: CDR1 SGHDT, CDR2 YYEEEE. Between the trimmed V and J ends, which lost 1 base and 5 bases, there was a span of 12 bases. DNA for the CDR3: TGTGCCAGCAGCTTGATTAATAGCGTGGAGACCCAGTACTTC. It translates to CASSLINSVETQYF.

This rearrangement joins TRBV29-1 to TRBJ1-1; no definite D call. The CDR3 has 12 residues. Trimming pared 6 bases from V and 5 bases from J, leaving 13 bases between. Germline-derived CDR1 and CDR2 are SQVTM and ANQGSEA. CDR3 amino acids: CSVDKKVTEAFF. The CDR3 DNA is TGCAGCGTAGACAAAAAGGTGACTGAAGCTTTCTTT.

The rearrangement joins TRBV4-2 to TRBJ2-3; 8 nucleotides line up with TRBD2. The ends lost 2 bases at V and 3 bases at J; junction bases unmatched: 7. Germline values: CDR1 LGHNA, CDR2 YNFKEQ. The CDR3 contains 16 residues. The CDR3 loop reads CASSQTGLAETDTQYF. CDR3 coding DNA: TGTGCCAGCAGCCAAACCGGACTAGCCGAGACAGATACGCAGTATTTT.

Only one count was recorded for this clone. The chain combines TRBV7-8 with TRBJ2-2; 10 bases match TRBD2. Germline loops: CDR1 SGHVS, CDR2 FQNEAQ. The V gene end was trimmed by 2 bases and the J gene end by 6 bases; junction bases not matched to a gene: 6. CDR3 size: 16 residues. CDR3 DNA sequence: TGTGCCAGCAGCTTAAGGGGGCTAGCGGGAGCCGGGGAGCTGTTTTTT. As protein: CASSLRGLAGAGELFF.

This clone was detected only a few times. The J gene is TRBJ1-1, the V gene TRBV12-3 or TRBV12-4; no clear D. With 0 bases removed from V and 6 bases from J, the gap between germline ends came to 8 bases. The CDR3 extends over 13 amino acids. The chain's CDR3 is CASSLALRAEAFF. CDR3 sequence (DNA): TGTGCCAGCAGTTTAGCGCTGAGGGCTGAAGCTTTCTTT.

This clone has only one observation. Other DNA sequences from this sample encode an identical CDR3 as well. CDR3 DNA: TGCGCCAGCAGCTTGGAGGTCTCCTACGAGCAGTACTTC. Its translation: CASSLEVSYEQYF. J is TRBJ2-7 and V is TRBV5-1, with D unclear. The CDR3 runs 13 residues. Germline V gene sequence: CDR1 SGHRS, CDR2 YFSETQ. The ends were cut back, 0 bases at V and 0 bases at J, with 4 bases in the middle.

In DNA, the CDR3 is TGTGCCAGCAGCTCGAACCAGCCCCAGCATTTT. Its translation: CASSSNQPQHF. This chain joins TRBV27 and TRBJ1-5; D gene uncertain. V was clipped by 6 bases and J by 7 bases, with 7 bases between them. The CDR3 has 11 amino acids. Germline V CDR1 and CDR2: MNHEY, SMNVEV (reference sequence).

The sample holds one count of this clone. V and J are TRBV28 and TRBJ2-7; D remains unclear. With 2 bases removed from V and 5 bases from J, the gap between germline ends came to 7 bases. Germline-derived CDR1 and CDR2 are MDHEN and SYDVKM. The CDR3 covers 12 residues. The CDR3 DNA follows: TGTGCCAGCAGTTTAGCTCGGAACGAGCAGTACTTC. Its protein is CASSLARNEQYF.

The rearrangement joins TRBV28 to TRBJ1-1, with D unclear. The germline V gene has CDR1 MDHEN and CDR2 SYDVKM. The ends were cut back, 4 bases at V and 0 bases at J, with 9 bases in the middle. The CDR3 consists of 14 residues. CDR3 DNA sequence: TGTGCCAGCAGTTCCAGACCATTGAACACTGAAGCTTTCTTT. It is translated as CASSSRPLNTEAFF.

This rearrangement joins TRBV28 to TRBJ2-2; a possible D gene is TRBD2 (6 bases). This CDR3 is built from 15 residues. The germline V and J ends were trimmed by 3 bases and 7 bases, with 15 bases remaining between them. CDR1 is MDHEN, CDR2 SYDVKM, per germline. The DNA of the CDR3 is TGTGCCAGCAGTTTGGCTACCGGGCGGGGCGGGGAGCTGTTTTTT. It codes for CASSLATGRGGELFF.

V and J are TRBV7-2 and TRBJ1-3, with 11 bases aligning to TRBD1. The CDR3 extends over 18 amino acids. Germline V gene data show CDR1 as SGHTA and CDR2 as FQGNSA. The V gene end was trimmed by 6 bases and the J gene end by 0 bases; junction bases not matched to a gene: 10. Here the CDR3 reads CASSSGTGGGNSGNTIYF. The CDR3 nucleotides are TGTGCCAGCAGTTCCGGGACAGGGGGTGGGAACTCTGGAAACACCATATATTTT.

The chain is built from TRBV4-1 and TRBJ1-6; no definite D call. Germline loops: CDR1 MGHRA, CDR2 YSYEKL. The ends were cut back, 2 bases at V and 6 bases at J, with 14 bases in the middle. The CDR3 contains 16 residues. As DNA, the CDR3 is TGCGCCAGCAGCCAAATCGGGCCCGACCCTAATTCACCCCTCCACTTT. It translates to CASSQIGPDPNSPLHF.

This chain uses TRBV29-1 with TRBJ1-1; 7 bases line up with TRBD1. The CDR3 extends over 15 amino acids. The V segment lost 5 bases and the J segment 0 bases; nucleotides outside the gene matches: 9. Germline V gives CDR1 SQVTM, CDR2 ANQGSEA. This CDR3 reads CSVRQGWGMNTEAFF. The CDR3 DNA follows: TGCAGCGTTAGACAGGGTTGGGGCATGAACACTGAAGCTTTCTTT.

This chain joins TRBV19 and TRBJ2-7, with TRBD1 as a possible D gene (6 bases). The ends were cut back, 10 bases at V and 0 bases at J, with 16 bases in the middle. Germline CDR1 and CDR2: LNHDA and SQIVND (reference sequence). This CDR3 has 14 amino acids. CDR3 in amino acids: CATSTGLSSYEQYF. In DNA, the CDR3 is TGTGCCACCTCAACAGGGCTAAGCTCCTACGAGCAGTACTTC.

The J gene is TRBJ1-1, the V gene TRBV5-1; D is possibly TRBD1 (5 bases). Trimming cost V 2 bases and J 1 base, with 9 bases left between them. CDR3 length equals 14 residues. The germline CDR1 and CDR2 sequences are SGHRS and YFSETQ. The CDR3 loop reads CASSLVGENTEAFF. CDR3 DNA: TGCGCCAGCAGCTTAGTGGGGGAGAACACTGAAGCTTTCTTT.

This clone was counted between two and nine times. The rearrangement joins TRBV5-1 to TRBJ1-1, with D uncertain. The V and J ends lost 1 base and 1 base respectively, with 8 bases between them. Germline V gene sequence: CDR1 SGHRS, CDR2 YFSETQ. The CDR3 length is 14 residues. The CDR3 DNA reads TGCGCCAGCAGCTTGATGCCCCAGAACACTGAAGCTTTCTTT. Protein product: CASSLMPQNTEAFF.

The chain has TRBV5-1 and TRBJ1-1; D ambiguous. The germline V gene has CDR1 SGHRS and CDR2 YFSETQ. Trimming removed 0 bases from V and 6 bases from J, with 12 bases in between. This CDR3 comprises 14 residues. The CDR3 DNA sequence: TGCGCCAGCAGCTTGGCCGCAAGTACACCTGAAGCTTTCTTT. As protein: CASSLAASTPEAFF. The whole variable domain, filled in from reference TRBV5-1 and TRBJ1-1, reads KAGVTQTPRYLIKTRGQQVTLSCSPISGHRSVSWYQQTPGQGLQFLFEYFSETQRNKGNFPGRFSGRQFSNSRSEMNVSTLELGDSALYLCASSLAASTPEAFFGQGTRLTVV.

CDR3 loop: CAIGLTKGVAEAFF. CDR3 in DNA: TGTGCCATCGGCCTAACTAAGGGGGTTGCTGAAGCTTTCTTT. This chain joins TRBV10-3 and TRBJ1-1; D might be TRBD1 (6 bases). V lost 8 bases and J 6 bases, leaving 19 bases between the germline ends. CDR3 length: 14 amino acids. In germline, CDR1 is ENHRY, CDR2 SYGVKD.

The CDR3 DNA reads TGCGCCAGCATAAGCGGGGGGACGAGTCAAGAGACCCAGTACTTC. Amino acid sequence: CASISGGTSQETQYF. The rearrangement uses TRBV5-1 and TRBJ2-5; TRBD2 matches at 9 bases. V lost 6 bases to trimming and J lost 2 bases; unmatched junction nucleotides: 8. CDR3 length: 15 amino acids. CDR1 and CDR2 from the germline V gene are SGHRS and YFSETQ.